The T cell receptor (beta chain) described here comes from a study of blood T cell repertoires in COVID-19. Cohorts were determined from participant-reported clinical history. Measured with immunoSEQ multiplex PCR; TCRdb has only the in-frame clones, and not every one. Of under 300,000 clones listed, 70% to 90% are singletons. The V gene's germline CDR1 is LNHDA and CDR2 SQIVND (reference sequence). V shed 5 bases, J shed 0 bases, and the junction held 4 bases outside the gene matches. CDR3 size: 15 residues. The sequencing input was PBMCs or T cells enriched from blood (not recorded which). The receptor comes from a woman aged 25 to 39 who had recovered from COVID-19. The chain links TRBV19 to TRBJ2-3; TRBD2 matches 8 bases. CDR3 sequence (DNA): TGTGCCAGTAGTGCGACTAGCGCAAGCACAGATACGCAGTATTTT. Its protein is CASSATSASTDTQYF.